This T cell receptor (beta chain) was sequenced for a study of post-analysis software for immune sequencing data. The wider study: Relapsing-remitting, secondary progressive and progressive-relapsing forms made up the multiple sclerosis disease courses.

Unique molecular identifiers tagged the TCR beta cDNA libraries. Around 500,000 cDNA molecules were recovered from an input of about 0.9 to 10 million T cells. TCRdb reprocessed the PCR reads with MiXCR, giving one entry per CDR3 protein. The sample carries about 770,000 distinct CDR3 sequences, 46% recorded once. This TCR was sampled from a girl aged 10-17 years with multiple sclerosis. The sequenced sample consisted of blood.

The CDR3 DNA reads as TGCAGTGCTAGAAAGGCTAGCGGGAGGGGAGATACGCAGTATTTT. This translates into CSARKASGRGDTQYF. This rearrangement joins TRBV20-1 to TRBJ2-3, with 12 bases matching TRBD2. This CDR3 has 15 amino acids. CDR1 DFQATT and CDR2 SNEGSKA come from the germline V gene (reference sequence). V dropped 2 bases and J dropped 5; count of bases not matched to a gene: 5.